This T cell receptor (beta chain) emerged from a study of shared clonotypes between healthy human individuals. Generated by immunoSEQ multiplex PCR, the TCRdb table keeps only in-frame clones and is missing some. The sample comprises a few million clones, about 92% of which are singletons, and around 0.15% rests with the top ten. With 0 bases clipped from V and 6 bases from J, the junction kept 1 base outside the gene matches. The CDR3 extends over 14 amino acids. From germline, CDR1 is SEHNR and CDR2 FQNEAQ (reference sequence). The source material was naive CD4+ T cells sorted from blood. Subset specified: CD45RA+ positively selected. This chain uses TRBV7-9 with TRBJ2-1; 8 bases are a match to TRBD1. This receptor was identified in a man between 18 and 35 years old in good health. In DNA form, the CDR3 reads TGTGCCAGCAGCTTAGCGGGACAGGCCAATGAGCAGTTCTTC. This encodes CASSLAGQANEQFF.